These 13 T cell receptor beta chains were all obtained from the same sample, sequenced in a study of cytomegalovirus exposure and HLA in healthy donors. PCR employed 60 Vbeta and 13 Jbeta primers. Sequencing used immunoSEQ multiplex PCR; TCRdb keeps in-frame clones, though not all of them. The sample includes around 130,000 clones, roughly 70% seen only once; the top ten take about 2.1%. Sequences were obtained from PBMCs. These receptors came from a woman aged 40 to 50 in good health and CMV-seropositive.

The chain employs TRBV4-1 and TRBJ1-1; a weak D match, TRBD1 (5 bases). Germline V gives CDR1 MGHRA, CDR2 YSYEKL. The CDR3 loop spans 14 amino acids. V lost 8 bases to trimming and J lost 1 base, with 14 bases between them. CDR3 protein: CASLGPLRNTEAFF. Written as DNA, the CDR3 is TGCGCCAGCTTGGGGCCTCTAAGGAACACTGAAGCTTTCTTT.

This CDR3 reads CASSQATSGRETNEQFF. Here the CDR3 DNA reads TGCGCCAGCAGCCAAGCGACTAGCGGGAGGGAAACCAATGAGCAGTTCTTC. This chain uses TRBV4-3 with TRBJ2-1, with 14 nucleotides matching TRBD2. This CDR3 spans 17 amino acids. J lost 6 bases, V lost 1 base, and 5 bases had no gene match. CDR1 and CDR2 (germline): LGHNA, YSLEER.

This clone turned up a few times. The chain employs TRBV7-6 and TRBJ1-3; 7 nucleotides agree with TRBD1. V shed 5 bases and J 4 bases; nucleotides not matched to a gene: 14. Germline V CDR1 and CDR2: SGHVS, FNYEAQ. The CDR3 is 17 residues long. CDR3 DNA: TGTGCCAGCAGCCCCCGACAGGGCCGGGCAGGGGGAAACACCATATATTTT. Translating gives CASSPRQGRAGGNTIYF.

The chain is built from TRBV5-4 and TRBJ2-3; TRBD2 aligns across 13 bases. Germline trimming cut 0 bases from V and 8 bases from J; bases unmatched to any gene: 12. The CDR3 extends over 18 amino acids. In germline, CDR1 is SGHNT, CDR2 YYREEE (reference sequence). CDR3 loop: CASSLGGGLGLAGLTQYF. CDR3 in DNA: TGTGCCAGCAGCTTGGGAGGAGGTCTGGGACTAGCGGGACTTACGCAGTATTTT. Using reference TRBV5-4 and TRBJ2-3 for the parts outside the CDR3, the full variable domain is ETGVTQSPTHLIKTRGQQVTLRCSSQSGHNTVSWYQQALGQGPQFIFQYYREEENGRGNFPPRFSGLQFPNYSSELNVNALELDDSALYLCASSLGGGLGLAGLTQYFGPGTRLTVL.

This chain connects TRBV6-1 to TRBJ1-5, with TRBD1 matching over 7 bases. Germline CDR1 MNHNS, CDR2 SASEGT. The J segment lost 2 bases and the V segment lost 5 bases, leaving 6 bases of the junction unmatched. The CDR3 is made up of 15 amino acids. For the CDR3, the DNA is TGTGCCAGCAGTATAGACAGGGACCGCAATCAGCCCCAGCATTTT. Protein: CASSIDRDRNQPQHF.

This clone came up a few times. The chain links TRBV4-3 to TRBJ2-2; TRBD1 might be the D (6 bases). From germline, CDR1 is LGHNA and CDR2 YSLEER. CDR3 length: 15 residues. Trimming left V 4 bases short and J 1 base short, with 10 bases between. CDR3 sequence reads: CASSPDRWNTGELFF. The DNA for the CDR3 is TGCGCCAGCAGCCCTGACAGGTGGAACACCGGGGAGCTGTTTTTT.

The rearrangement links TRBV27 to TRBJ2-3; D remains unclear. V lost 6 bases to trimming and J lost 5 bases, with 12 bases between them. This CDR3 region has 13 residues. CDR1 is MNHEY and CDR2 is SMNVEV in the germline V gene (reference sequence). The CDR3 nucleotides read TGTGCCAGCAGCCATAGACGAGGAGATACGCAGTATTTT. Amino acids: CASSHRRGDTQYF.

V gene TRBV9 combines with J gene TRBJ1-6; D not resolved. Trimming left V 0 bases short and J 10 bases short, with 14 bases between. Germline-derived CDR1 and CDR2 are SGDLS and YYNGEE. The CDR3 consists of 15 residues. The CDR3 here is CASSVDGSTGSPLHF. CDR3 sequence (DNA): TGTGCCAGCAGCGTAGACGGCTCGACGGGGTCACCCCTCCACTTT.

The chain couples TRBV4-2 to TRBJ2-2; 9 positions match TRBD1. Looked up from germline, CDR1 is LGHNA and CDR2 is YNFKEQ. This CDR3 has 17 amino acids. V lost 1 base, J lost 7 bases, and 10 bases stayed unmatched. The CDR3 region has the DNA TGTGCCAGCAGCCAAGTCGCTAGGACAGGGGCTCACGGGGAGCTGTTTTTT. It codes for CASSQVARTGAHGELFF.

In the case of this clone: Mismatch with germline at one junction end may stem from a read error. This chain connects TRBV18 to TRBJ1-2; 10 bases agree with TRBD1. The length of the CDR3 is 14 residues. Germline assignment: CDR1 KGHSH and CDR2 LQKENI. CDR3 in DNA: TGTGCCAGCGCACCGGGACAGGGGACGGATGGCTACACCTTC. This sequence encodes CASAPGQGTDGYTF.

V and J are TRBV5-1 and TRBJ2-5; tentatively, D is TRBD2 (5 bases). With 4 bases removed from V and 13 bases from J, the gap between germline ends came to 20 bases. This CDR3 spans 13 amino acids. Germline CDR1 is SGHRS and CDR2 is YFSETQ. Here the CDR3 DNA reads TGCGCCAGCAGCCCAGGAGTACTCGAGGGATGGTACTTC. Its protein is CASSPGVLEGWYF.

This clone was detected a few times. The V and J genes are TRBV5-1 and TRBJ1-2; tentative D call: TRBD1 (6 bases). The ends were cut back, 5 bases at V and 6 bases at J, with 20 bases in the middle. Germline V CDR1 and CDR2: SGHRS, YFSETQ. The CDR3 runs to 15 residues. The CDR3 coding sequence is TGCGCCAGCAGTCCCACCGGACAGACCGACGATGGCTACACCTTC. Translating gives CASSPTGQTDDGYTF.

The chain carries TRBV18 and TRBJ1-5; 8 positions match TRBD1. V trimming: 3 bases; J trimming: 4 bases; junction bases outside the gene matches: 8. The CDR3 covers 16 residues. Germline values: CDR1 KGHSH, CDR2 LQKENI. The CDR3 loop reads CASSPFAGGENQPQHF. Here the CDR3 DNA reads TGTGCCAGCTCACCTTTTGCAGGGGGCGAAAATCAGCCCCAGCATTTT.